Here is one T cell receptor (beta chain) with its context. After isolation, RNA underwent reverse transcription to generate cDNA as the sequencing template. The data were produced by immunoSEQ multiplex PCR, yet TCRdb's version contains in-frame clones alone and is incomplete. The sample records 40,000 to 50,000 clones, about three fifths being singletons. These data come from a study of CD8+ T cells in alopecia areata. Trimming pared 4 bases from V and 8 bases from J, leaving 3 bases between. Germline V lookup: CDR1 SQVTM, CDR2 ANQGSEA. This CDR3 comprises 9 residues. Treatment specified: oral pan-JAK inhibitor, 5-10 mg twice daily.

J is TRBJ2-1 and V is TRBV29-1; D not resolved. This TCR was sampled from a human donor with alopecia areata. This specimen consisted of CD8+ T cells sorted from blood, obtained at week 4, from a patient treated with tofacitinib. Here the CDR3 reads CSVGDEQFF. The CDR3 DNA reads as TGCAGCGTTGGTGATGAGCAGTTCTTC.